This TCR beta chain was recorded in a study of shared clonotypes between healthy human individuals. Study-wide results and caveats: Represented diversity (both genetic and exposure-history) was limited by the small number of donors.

Using immunoSEQ multiplex PCR, the repertoire was profiled, and TCRdb retains in-frame clones only, with some absent. This table holds some 2.1 million clones, about 95% found once. This CDR3 region has 19 residues. The trim removed 1 base at V and 6 bases at J, leaving 14 bases unmatched. The germline V gene encodes CDR1 SGHKS and CDR2 YYEKEE (reference sequence). It was CD45RO-negative cells, positively selected for CCR7, that made up naive CD8 cells, with terminally differentiated effector memory CD45RA+ cells excluded. This clone was observed a single time. Its specificity is unknown. Sequences were obtained from naive CD8+ T cells sorted from blood. The sequence derives from a man in his late teens or twenties in good health. The chain joins TRBV5-5 to TRBJ2-2, with TRBD1 matching 11 bases. The CDR3 loop reads CASSLPSGTGGLSAGELFF. The CDR3 DNA reads TGTGCCAGCAGCTTGCCATCCGGGACAGGGGGTCTCAGCGCCGGGGAGCTGTTTTTT.